This paragraph reports one TCR beta chain. Its antigen is unknown. The data were taken from a study of CD8+ T cells in alopecia areata. General observations from the study: When scalp samples are sequenced, resident alphabeta T cells of normal skin are also captured.

cDNA reverse transcribed from extracted RNA served as the sequencing template. Assay used: immunoSEQ multiplex PCR; TCRdb lists only in-frame clones, some missing. The sample holds approximately 99,000 clones; almost 60% are singletons and the top ten take 20% to 25%. PBMCs were stained for CD3, CD4 and CD8, and CD4+ and CD8+ T cells were sorted. The CDR3 extends over 17 amino acids. Trimming stripped 1 base from V and 0 bases from J, with 13 bases between. Per the germline V gene, CDR1 is SGHAT and CDR2 is FQNNGV. This receptor was taken from a human donor in good health. Specimen: CD8+ T cells sorted from blood. The V gene is TRBV11-2, the J gene TRBJ2-1; maybe TRBD2 (6 bases). CDR3 amino acids: CASSLGSAGLSYNEQFF. In nucleotides, the CDR3 is TGTGCCAGCAGCTTAGGTTCGGCGGGGCTCTCCTACAATGAGCAGTTCTTC.